A single sample is the source of the 9 T cell receptor beta chains below, sequenced in a study of T cell clones after liver transplantation. Generated by immunoSEQ multiplex PCR, the TCRdb table keeps only in-frame clones and is missing some. The sample holds some 80,000 clones, about 85% seen once. The specimen comprised CD4+ T cells from blood, sampled 48 months after liver transplant. The source is a human patient who received a liver transplant. Some T cells here may be from the graft donor.

The chain links TRBV7-6 to TRBJ2-1; 11 bases fit TRBD2. Germline CDR1 is SGHVS and CDR2 is FNYEAQ. The CDR3 sequence is 15 residues long. J lost 6 bases, V lost 3 bases, and 4 bases had no gene match. CDR3 bases: TGTGCCAGCAGCTTGGTAGCGGGAGGGCCCAATGAGCAGTTCTTC. This gives the protein CASSLVAGGPNEQFF. The full variable domain, its missing parts supplied by reference TRBV7-6 and TRBJ2-1, is GAGVSQSPRYKVTKRGQDVALRCDPISGHVSLYWYRQALGQGPEFLTYFNYEAQQDKSGLPNDRFSAERPEGSISTLTIQRTEQRDSAMYRCASSLVAGGPNEQFFGPGTRLTVL.

This chain links TRBV6-5 with TRBJ2-3; TRBD2 aligns across 8 bases. Germline CDR1 reads MNHEY; CDR2 reads SVGAGI. The V and J ends lost 5 bases and 5 bases, in that order; junction bases with no gene match: 3. CDR3 length: 13 residues. The CDR3 nucleotides read TGTGCCAGCAGTCGGGAGGGAAGAGATACGCAGTATTTT. Translation: CASSREGRDTQYF.

This clone was observed a handful of times. The chain employs TRBV5-1 and TRBJ2-5; D ambiguous. The CDR3 consists of 11 residues. CDR1 and CDR2 (germline): SGHRS, YFSETQ. V was clipped by 1 base and J by 4 bases, with 2 bases between them. The CDR3 nucleotides are TGCGCCAGCAGCTTGTTAGAGACCCAGTACTTC. It encodes CASSLLETQYF.

The rearrangement links TRBV19 to TRBJ2-7; TRBD1 agrees at 10 bases. Germline CDR1 LNHDA, CDR2 SQIVND (reference sequence). The CDR3 spans 19 residues. Trimming cost V 3 bases and J 3 bases; bases outside gene matches: 17. CDR3 nucleotides: TGTGCCAGTAGTATGCAATCCACGGTGCCGGGGGACAGGGGCTACGAGCAGTACTTC. It specifies CASSMQSTVPGDRGYEQYF.

On this clone: Additional DNA sequences in this sample encode the identical CDR3. The chain links TRBV5-1 to TRBJ2-1, with a weak D call TRBD2 (6 bases). CDR1 is SGHRS and CDR2 is YFSETQ in the germline V gene. The CDR3 has 16 amino acids. V was cut by 0 bases and J by 0 bases, with 10 bases left in between. The CDR3 reads CASSLVAGSSYNEQFF. CDR3 sequence (DNA): TGCGCCAGCAGCTTGGTTGCGGGGAGCTCCTACAATGAGCAGTTCTTC. Looking up the rest from reference TRBV5-1 and TRBJ2-1 gives the full variable domain: KAGVTQTPRYLIKTRGQQVTLSCSPISGHRSVSWYQQTPGQGLQFLFEYFSETQRNKGNFPGRFSGRQFSNSRSEMNVSTLELGDSALYLCASSLVAGSSYNEQFFGPGTRLTVL.

The table lists this clone with a count of one. The genes are TRBV11-2 and TRBJ2-3, with TRBD2 matching over 8 bases. The V and J ends lost 5 bases and 1 base, in that order; junction bases with no gene match: 5. CDR3 length: 15 amino acids. Per germline, CDR1 SGHAT and CDR2 FQNNGV. In DNA form, the CDR3 reads TGTGCCAGCAGCGCACTAGCGGCCCGCACAGATACGCAGTATTTT. Its protein product is CASSALAARTDTQYF.

This rearrangement joins TRBV6-1 to TRBJ1-5; no reliable D call. CDR1 and CDR2 from the germline V gene are MNHNS and SASEGT. V lost 2 bases, J lost 6 bases, and 20 bases lay in between. The length of the CDR3 is 17 residues. The CDR3: CASSEFPREEDLQPQHF. In nucleotides, the CDR3 is TGTGCCAGCAGTGAATTCCCCCGGGAAGAGGACCTTCAGCCCCAGCATTTT.

This clone was recorded only once. The chain carries TRBV6-1 and TRBJ2-2; the D gene is possibly TRBD1 (6 bases). CDR1 and CDR2 (germline): MNHNS, SASEGT. This CDR3 comprises 14 residues. Trimming left V 7 bases short and J 7 bases short, with 16 bases between. In DNA, the CDR3 is TGTGCCAGCAAGGGGCAGGGGCTTAGCGGGGAGCTGTTTTTT. Encoded protein: CASKGQGLSGELFF.

The genes are TRBV7-2 and TRBJ1-1; tentatively, D is TRBD1 (5 bases). The CDR3 loop spans 15 amino acids. Germline V CDR1 and CDR2: SGHTA, FQGNSA. Between the trimmed V and J ends, which lost 2 bases and 0 bases, there was a span of 10 bases. For the CDR3, the DNA is TGTGCCAGCAGCTTATCGGCAGGGATGAACACTGAAGCTTTCTTT. Translated: CASSLSAGMNTEAFF.